The 21 T cell receptor beta chains presented below share a single source sample, sequenced in a study of cytomegalovirus exposure and HLA in healthy donors. The table came from immunoSEQ multiplex PCR; TCRdb's copy has only in-frame clones and leaves some out. The table shows about 260,000 clones, with less than 95% occurring only once. Sample: PBMCs. The receptors come from a woman aged 25 to 39 in good health and CMV-seronegative.

J is TRBJ2-7 and V is TRBV28; 8 bases match TRBD1. The CDR3 consists of 16 residues. The V and J ends lost 2 bases and 2 bases, in that order; junction bases with no gene match: 8. Germline-derived CDR1 and CDR2 are MDHEN and SYDVKM. CDR3: CASSLRDRPAPYEQYF. CDR3 in DNA: TGTGCCAGCAGTTTACGGGACAGGCCAGCACCCTACGAGCAGTACTTC.

The rearrangement uses TRBV27 and TRBJ1-1; D might be TRBD1 (5 bases). The CDR3 contains 14 residues. The germline V gene has CDR1 MNHEY and CDR2 SMNVEV (reference sequence). The V end was cut by 6 bases, the J end by 1 base, with 12 bases between. Here the CDR3 reads CASSYGTGNTEAFF. The CDR3, as DNA: TGTGCCAGCAGCTATGGGACGGGGAACACTGAAGCTTTCTTT.

The gene calls are TRBV6-5 and TRBJ2-7; possibly TRBD1 or TRBD2 for D (5 bases each). This CDR3 region has 14 residues. The germline gives CDR1 MNHEY, CDR2 SVGAGI. V shed 6 bases and J shed 4 bases, with 16 bases lying between them. The CDR3 here is CASSVRDRAYEQYF. The CDR3 region has the DNA TGTGCCAGCAGCGTCCGGGACCGGGCTTACGAGCAGTACTTC.

This chain joins TRBV29-1 and TRBJ2-1, with 8 positions matching TRBD2. V shed 6 bases, J shed 9 bases, and the junction held 7 bases outside the gene matches. CDR1 and CDR2 (germline): SQVTM, ANQGSEA. There are 12 residues in the CDR3. DNA for the CDR3: TGCAGCGTGGGGACTAGTTTGAGTGAGCAGTTCTTC. It yields the protein CSVGTSLSEQFF.

The chain joins TRBV28 to TRBJ2-7; 8 bases align to TRBD2. The CDR3 is made up of 14 amino acids. Germline values: CDR1 MDHEN, CDR2 SYDVKM. The trim removed 4 bases at V and 2 bases at J, leaving 4 bases unmatched. The CDR3 protein is CASSSRLAPYEQYF. The CDR3, as DNA: TGTGCCAGCAGTTCCCGACTAGCGCCCTACGAGCAGTACTTC.

The V gene is TRBV6-1, the J gene TRBJ1-2, with D uncertain. Germline loops: CDR1 MNHNS, CDR2 SASEGT. CDR3 size: 13 residues. The germline V and J ends were trimmed by 4 bases and 5 bases, with 11 bases remaining between them. The CDR3 spells CASSGSVRYGYTF. Here the CDR3 DNA reads TGTGCCAGCAGTGGCTCAGTGAGGTATGGCTACACCTTC.

The CDR3 sequence: CASSLPPGLAGGPSYNEQFF. Written as DNA, the CDR3 is TGTGCCAGTAGTCTCCCCCCGGGACTAGCGGGAGGGCCATCCTACAATGAGCAGTTCTTC. V gene TRBV19 combines with J gene TRBJ2-1; TRBD2 agrees at 16 bases. V lost 5 bases and J lost 1; bases outside the gene matches: 11. The CDR3 consists of 20 residues. Germline CDR1 LNHDA, CDR2 SQIVND (reference sequence).

The chain joins TRBV15 to TRBJ2-1, with 12 positions matching TRBD2. V lost 0 bases and J lost 4; bases outside the gene matches: 13. CDR1 LNHNV and CDR2 YYDKDF come from the germline V gene (reference sequence). CDR3 length: 20 residues. The CDR3, as DNA: TGTGCCACCAGCAGAGATATACGCCGGACTAGCGGGACGCGGTACAATGAGCAGTTCTTC. Translating it yields CATSRDIRRTSGTRYNEQFF.

This sequence joins TRBV5-1 and TRBJ1-4; TRBD1 matches at 9 bases. V trimming: 4 bases; J trimming: 0 bases; junction bases outside the gene matches: 10. Looked up from germline, CDR1 is SGHRS and CDR2 is YFSETQ. The CDR3 has 18 amino acids. This chain's CDR3 is CASSSRGQGAATNEKLFF. The CDR3 region has the DNA TGCGCCAGCAGCAGTCGGGGACAGGGCGCTGCAACTAATGAAAAACTGTTTTTT.

V and J are TRBV10-2 and TRBJ2-1; possible D gene TRBD1, 5 bases. Trimming shortened V by 8 bases and J by 4 bases, and 15 bases separated the two germline ends. Germline V lookup: CDR1 WSHSY, CDR2 SAAADI. CDR3 length: 14 residues. DNA for the CDR3: TGCGCCAGCCGTGTAGGGGTGGCTTACAATGAGCAGTTCTTC. This gives the protein CASRVGVAYNEQFF.

There are a few counts of this clone. The rearrangement links TRBV4-3 to TRBJ2-4, with a tentative D call TRBD1 (5 bases). From germline, CDR1 is LGHNA and CDR2 YSLEER. V lost 2 bases to trimming and J lost 10 bases, with 15 bases between them. CDR3 length equals 14 residues. CDR3: CASSQSTASGIQYF. CDR3 DNA sequence: TGCGCCAGCAGCCAAAGTACGGCCTCAGGGATTCAGTACTTC.

The rearrangement joins TRBV7-9 to TRBJ2-7, with 14 bases that match TRBD2. The germline V gene encodes CDR1 SEHNR and CDR2 FQNEAQ (reference sequence). V lost 5 bases to trimming and J lost 1 base; unmatched junction nucleotides: 10. The CDR3 contains 18 residues. CDR3 loop: CASSDLGLAGAGSYEQYF. The CDR3 DNA is TGTGCCAGCAGCGACCTGGGACTAGCGGGAGCAGGGTCCTACGAGCAGTACTTC. The whole variable domain, remainder taken from reference TRBV7-9 and TRBJ2-7, is DTGVSQNPRHKITKRGQNVTFRCDPISEHNRLYWYRQTLGQGPEFLTYFQNEAQLEKSRLLSDRFSAERPKGSFSTLEIQRTEQGDSAMYLCASSDLGLAGAGSYEQYFGPGTRLTVT.

The gene calls are TRBV27 and TRBJ2-7; 8 bases map to TRBD1. The CDR3 length is 15 residues. The germline V gene encodes CDR1 MNHEY and CDR2 SMNVEV (reference sequence). With 2 bases clipped from V and 1 base from J, the junction kept 4 bases outside the gene matches. The DNA for the CDR3 is TGTGCCAGCAGTTTAGGGACAGGTAGATCCTACGAGCAGTACTTC. Protein sequence: CASSLGTGRSYEQYF.

J is TRBJ1-1 and V is TRBV27; TRBD1 aligns across 9 bases. Germline V gene lookup returns CDR1 MNHEY and CDR2 SMNVEV (reference sequence). Trimming cost V 5 bases and J 5 bases; bases outside gene matches: 6. This CDR3 has 14 residues. Here the CDR3 DNA reads TGTGCCAGCAGTAGGACAGGGGCAAGGACTGAAGCTTTCTTT. This encodes CASSRTGARTEAFF.

This chain connects TRBV6-1 to TRBJ2-7; D is perhaps TRBD1 (6 bases). CDR3 length: 13 residues. CDR1 and CDR2 (germline): MNHNS, SASEGT. The V end lost 7 bases, the J end lost 1 base, and 11 bases lay between the germline ends. The CDR3 here is CASTHRESYEQYF. CDR3 in DNA: TGTGCCAGCACCCACAGGGAGTCCTACGAGCAGTACTTC.

The chain uses TRBV7-2 and TRBJ2-3, with 10 bases aligning to TRBD2. The V and J ends lost 6 bases and 3 bases, in that order; junction bases with no gene match: 9. This CDR3 comprises 16 residues. CDR1 and CDR2 (germline): SGHTA, FQGNSA. CDR3 DNA: TGTGCCAGCAGTTGGGTGGAGCGGGAGGGGACAGATACGCAGTATTTT. Its protein is CASSWVEREGTDTQYF.

The rearrangement joins TRBV19 to TRBJ2-7; tentative D call: TRBD2 (5 bases). The CDR3 is made up of 13 amino acids. Germline V gene data show CDR1 as LNHDA and CDR2 as SQIVND (reference sequence). Trimming removed 4 bases from V and 1 base from J, with 8 bases in between. In nucleotides, the CDR3 is TGTGCCAGTAGTACGGGGTTATCCTACGAGCAGTACTTC. As protein: CASSTGLSYEQYF.

This rearrangement joins TRBV30 to TRBJ1-5; D gene ambiguous. Germline V gene lookup returns CDR1 GTSNPN and CDR2 SVGIG (reference sequence). The V end was cut by 0 bases, the J end by 4 bases, with 22 bases between. The CDR3 covers 18 residues. The CDR3 DNA reads TGTGCCTGGAGTGTAGGACCCCAACTTTGGAACCGAAATCAGCCCCAGCATTTT. The encoded protein is CAWSVGPQLWNRNQPQHF.

CDR3 residues: CASSLVDRGLREAFF. In nucleotides, the CDR3 is TGTGCCAGCAGCTTGGTGGACAGGGGGCTTCGTGAAGCTTTCTTT. The chain recombines TRBV7-9 with TRBJ1-1, with 11 bases fitting TRBD1. Trimming at V came to 3 bases and at J to 7 bases, leaving 7 bases not matched to a gene. The CDR3 is 15 amino acids. Germline V CDR1 and CDR2: SEHNR, FQNEAQ (reference sequence).

This chain joins TRBV5-1 and TRBJ1-2, with D possibly matching TRBD1 (5 bases). The CDR3 sequence is 13 residues long. CDR1 SGHRS and CDR2 YFSETQ come from the germline V gene. Trimming cost V 5 bases and J 6 bases, with 14 bases left between them. The CDR3: CASRPRGTDGYTF. The CDR3 DNA reads TGCGCCAGCAGACCAAGGGGTACGGATGGCTACACCTTC.

V gene TRBV6-1 combines with J gene TRBJ2-1, with 9 bases lining up with TRBD2. This CDR3 contains 14 residues. Germline values: CDR1 MNHNS, CDR2 SASEGT. V was clipped by 5 bases and J by 10 bases; unmatched bases: 9. This chain's CDR3 is CASSFGNSGGEQFF. CDR3 sequence (DNA): TGTGCCAGCAGTTTCGGAAATAGCGGGGGCGAGCAGTTCTTC.